A selection of T cell receptor beta chains follows, all from one sample in a study of T cells after yellow fever vaccination. TCRdb called the 5' RACE reads again in MiXCR, with one record for every CDR3 protein. The data contain roughly 500,000 distinct CDR3 sequences, roughly 21% of them seen just once; the ten biggest clones take up about 13%. The sequenced sample was PBMCs, obtained 15 days after the yellow fever booster vaccination. Source of these receptors: a man aged 30 to 39 who received the YFV17D yellow fever vaccine. CDR3s leave out the opening cysteine and the closing phenylalanine or tryptophan. D genes are given only for firm matches.

>14|TRBJ2-7|.|TRBV21-1
ASSKEGLAGRHEQY
>12|TRBJ2-7|TRBD1|TRBV19
ASSLGQGYYGQY
>11|TRBJ2-5|.|TRBV20-1
SAIAAPLETQY
>11|TRBJ1-2|.|TRBV24-1
ATSAGLLYGYT
>11|TRBJ2-2|.|TRBV12-3/TRBV12-4
ASSYGTAGELF
>17|TRBJ2-2|TRBD1|TRBV12-3/TRBV12-4
ASRGVPGTGGEWTGELF
>13|TRBJ2-7|TRBD2|TRBV9
ASSVASGSRYEQY
>13|TRBJ2-7|TRBD2|TRBV3-1
ASSPWGGQRHEQY
>14|TRBJ2-6|.|TRBV5-5
ASSLVVSLGANVLT
>11|TRBJ1-1|.|TRBV29-1
SVERQGTTRAF
>14|TRBJ2-1|.|TRBV6-4
ASSSQPGTLYNEQF
>11|TRBJ1-2|TRBD1|TRBV28
ASSLKGALGYT
>12|TRBJ2-6|.|TRBV20-1
SAPRLTGANVLT
>10|TRBJ2-7|.|TRBV7-8
ASSLYTLEQY
>11|TRBJ2-7|.|TRBV28
ASSTHVPYEQY
>14|TRBJ2-1|TRBD2|TRBV5-1
ASSLAASGLRGEQF
>13|TRBJ2-2|.|TRBV27
ASSFYSGTTGELF
>10|TRBJ2-4|.|TRBV23-1
ATRGLGNIQY
>10|TRBJ2-7|.|TRBV30
AWCVGPSEQY
>15|TRBJ2-3|.|TRBV4-3
ASSQTGGRGATDTQY
>12|TRBJ2-7|.|TRBV4-3
ASSVFRDSYEQY
>11|TRBJ2-5|.|TRBV29-1
SSTWTGQETQY
>15|TRBJ1-2|TRBD1|TRBV6-5
ASSYFQTGGGSYGYT
>15|TRBJ1-5|.|TRBV3-1
ASSQDRTATHNQPQH
>12|TRBJ1-1|TRBD1|TRBV7-9
ASSWTGVNTEAF
>11|TRBJ2-7|TRBD1|TRBV12-3/TRBV12-4
ASSETGGGEQY
>15|TRBJ2-4|.|TRBV7-2
ASSFRRDLTGKNIQY
>11|TRBJ2-3|.|TRBV10-3
AISGVITDTQY
>13|TRBJ2-7|.|TRBV28
ASSFSTRVDYEQY
>14|TRBJ2-2|.|TRBV9
ASSVNIPSNTGELF
>13|TRBJ2-7|TRBD1|TRBV5-4
ASSPTGGQGSEQY
>13|TRBJ2-3|TRBD2|TRBV12-3/TRBV12-4
ASSSLAGSTDTQY
>11|TRBJ1-3|.|TRBV27
ASSLGLGDTIY
>11|TRBJ2-1|.|TRBV3-1
ASRMQLNNEQF
>12|TRBJ1-1|.|TRBV4-3
ASSRGPSNTEAF
>9|TRBJ2-7|.|TRBV20-1
SARSVDEQY
>10|TRBJ2-1|.|TRBV6-5
ASRSLGGEQF
>13|TRBJ2-1|.|TRBV29-1
SVAFRVLFDNEQF
>14|TRBJ2-5|TRBD1|TRBV7-2
ASSLGLGTGEVTQY
>13|TRBJ2-6|TRBD1|TRBV29-1
SVGQGSSGANVLT
>13|TRBJ1-3|.|TRBV7-2
ASSPGHFSGNTIY
>11|TRBJ2-3|.|TRBV29-1
SSGTTSTDTQY
>13|TRBJ2-7|TRBD1|TRBV7-9
ASSSQQGPFYEQY
>14|TRBJ2-1|.|TRBV27
ASSRRVEPLLNEQF
>10|TRBJ2-7|.|TRBV28
ASSFLTYEQY
>13|TRBJ1-6|.|TRBV7-9
ASSLNALGPSPLH
>14|TRBJ2-3|.|TRBV19
ASSMTSGGSTDTQY
>11|TRBJ2-1|.|TRBV12-3/TRBV12-4
ASSLSPPGEQF
>10|TRBJ2-7|.|TRBV20-1
SARRGENEQY
>12|TRBJ1-5|.|TRBV2
ASSERAASQPQH